A selection of T cell receptor beta chains follows, all from one sample in a study of OX40 agonist ivuxolimab in advanced cancers. TCRdb keeps only in-frame clones here, not all; method: immunoSEQ multiplex PCR. The table lists about 83,000 clones, 80% to 90% of them singletons. The sequencing here drew on CD4+ or CD8+ T cells sorted from blood, taken in a trial of the OX40 agonist ivuxolimab. The receptors come from an adult with an advanced solid tumor such as melanoma, head and neck, liver or kidney cancer. Each CDR3 is given with its conserved first and last residue. A D gene is named only where the DNA matches it firmly. Rows give clone size only sometimes, using once, few, many, or a class for an expanded clone.

abundance,j_gene,d_gene,v_gene,CDR3nt,CDR3aa
-,TRBJ1-5,-,TRBV6-5,TGTGCCAGCAGTTACTCGGGCAGGGCGAAGAATCAGCCCCAGCATTTT,CASSYSGRAKNQPQHF
-,TRBJ2-1,-,TRBV30,TGTGCCGCCCAGGGTACCTCCTACAATGAGCAGTTCTTC,CAAQGTSYNEQFF
once,TRBJ2-7,-,TRBV5-1,TGCGCCAGCACCCTAGCTCTAGGCTTAACCGAGCAGTACTTC,CASTLALGLTEQYF
-,TRBJ2-3,-,TRBV7-6,TGTGCCAGCAGCTTAGGATCGGGGCCAGATACGCAGTATTTT,CASSLGSGPDTQYF
-,TRBJ2-5,-,TRBV6-1,TGTGCCAGCAATGTACCCGGACGGACTCAAGAGACCCAGTACTTC,CASNVPGRTQETQYF
-,TRBJ1-3,TRBD1,TRBV28,TGTGCCAGCAGTACGACAGGGGAGGGATCCGGAAACACCATATATTTT,CASSTTGEGSGNTIYF
-,TRBJ1-1,-,TRBV10-3,TGTGCCATCAGTGAGCCAGGCAGGGCGAACACTGAAGCTTTCTTT,CAISEPGRANTEAFF
-,TRBJ1-2,TRBD1,TRBV5-4,TGTGCCAGCAGCCCGGACAGGGACTATGGCTACACCTTC,CASSPDRDYGYTF
-,TRBJ1-2,-,TRBV18,TGTGCCAGCTCACCACCGACAGGTCCCTACACCTTC,CASSPPTGPYTF
-,TRBJ2-2,TRBD1,TRBV27,TGTGCCAGCAGTTTACACAGGGGTAGGGACACCGGGGAGCTGTTTTTT,CASSLHRGRDTGELFF
-,TRBJ2-7,-,TRBV28,TGTGCCAGCACTCCGGGGGGCCCTATAACCTACGAGCAGTACTTC,CASTPGGPITYEQYF
few,TRBJ2-7,TRBD1,TRBV11-3,TGTGCCAGCAGCTTAGGGGACAGATCTTACGAGCAGTACTTC,CASSLGDRSYEQYF
-,TRBJ2-3,TRBD1,TRBV6-1,TGTGCCAGCAGTGTTGACAGGGTCTCCGCAGATACGCAGTATTTT,CASSVDRVSADTQYF
-,TRBJ1-3,-,TRBV7-2,TGTGCCAGCAGCTCTGATCACTCTGGAAACACCATATATTTT,CASSSDHSGNTIYF
-,TRBJ2-3,-,TRBV5-1,TGCGCCAGCAGCTTGGACCCGACGCTCGGCACAGATACGCAGTATTTT,CASSLDPTLGTDTQYF
once,TRBJ2-3,-,TRBV19,TGTGCCAGTAGTTTCGCATTTAGCACAGATACGCAGTATTTT,CASSFAFSTDTQYF
-,TRBJ2-3,-,TRBV7-2,TGTGCCAGCAGCCCCGGTAGGGGTACGCAGTATTTT,CASSPGRGTQYF
-,TRBJ2-7,-,TRBV7-2,TGTGCCAGCAGCTTGCGGACTGGCTACGAGCAGTACTTC,CASSLRTGYEQYF
-,TRBJ1-4,TRBD1,TRBV15,TGTGCCACCAGCAGATACCCACAGGGGACAGGGTCTGATCGGGACGAAAAACTGTTTTTT,CATSRYPQGTGSDRDEKLFF
-,TRBJ2-3,-,TRBV7-2,TGTGCCAGCAGCCGCCTCCCTAGCACAGATACGCAGTATTTT,CASSRLPSTDTQYF
-,TRBJ2-5,TRBD2,TRBV7-7,TGTGCCAGCGCTTCCGGGCGGGGGGGCCAAGAGACCCAGTACTTC,CASASGRGGQETQYF
-,TRBJ2-2,-,TRBV11-3,TGTGCCAGCAGCTTCAGGGCGGGATCATCTGGGGAGCTGTTTTTT,CASSFRAGSSGELFF
-,TRBJ1-3,-,TRBV5-6,TGTGCCAGCAGGATCCGGGGAGAAGGGAACACCATATATTTT,CASRIRGEGNTIYF
-,TRBJ1-5,-,TRBV15,TGTGCCACCAGCAGAGACGGGGCGGTTCAGCCCCAGCATTTT,CATSRDGAVQPQHF
-,TRBJ1-1,-,TRBV6-5,TGTGCCAGCAGTTATCAGGTTAACACTGAAGCTTTCTTT,CASSYQVNTEAFF
few,TRBJ1-5,-,TRBV2,TGTGCCAGCAGTGACAGGAGGGATCAGCCCCAGCATTTT,CASSDRRDQPQHF
few,TRBJ2-7,-,TRBV9,TGTGCCAGCAGCGGCGAGGGACATTCGCCCCTAACCTACGAGCAGTACTTC,CASSGEGHSPLTYEQYF
-,TRBJ1-2,-,TRBV14,TGTGCCAGCTCTTCCCGGGGGGCGGATCACTATGGCTACACCTTC,CASSSRGADHYGYTF
-,TRBJ2-5,TRBD1,TRBV27,TGTGCCAGCAGTTCCTCACAGGGGAGAGGGTTAGAGACCCAGTACTTC,CASSSSQGRGLETQYF
-,TRBJ2-3,-,TRBV27,TGTGCCAGCAGTTCTTCATGGAGCACAGATACGCAGTATTTT,CASSSSWSTDTQYF
-,TRBJ2-7,TRBD1,TRBV19,TGTGCCAGTAGTATCGGACAGGCGAACTCCTACGAGCAGTACTTC,CASSIGQANSYEQYF